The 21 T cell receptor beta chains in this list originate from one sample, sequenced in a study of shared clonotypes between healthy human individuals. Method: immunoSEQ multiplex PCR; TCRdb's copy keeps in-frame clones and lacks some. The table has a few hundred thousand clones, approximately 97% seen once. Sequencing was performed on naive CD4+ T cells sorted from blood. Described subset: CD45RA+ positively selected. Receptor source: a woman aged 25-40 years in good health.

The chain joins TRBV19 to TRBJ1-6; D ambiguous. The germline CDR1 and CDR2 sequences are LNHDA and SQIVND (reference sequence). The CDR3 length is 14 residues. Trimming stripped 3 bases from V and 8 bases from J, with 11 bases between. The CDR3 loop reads CASSIEGSDSPLHF. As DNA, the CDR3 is TGTGCCAGTAGTATTGAAGGGTCTGATTCACCCCTCCACTTT.

As DNA, the CDR3 is TGTGCCAGCAGCTTAGTTGGGACCTCCCCCGCTTTCTTT. Amino acids: CASSLVGTSPAFF. The chain employs TRBV7-8 and TRBJ1-1; a weak D match, TRBD1 (5 bases). CDR3 length equals 13 residues. Trimming stripped 1 base from V and 11 bases from J, with 14 bases between. Germline V CDR1 and CDR2: SGHVS, FQNEAQ.

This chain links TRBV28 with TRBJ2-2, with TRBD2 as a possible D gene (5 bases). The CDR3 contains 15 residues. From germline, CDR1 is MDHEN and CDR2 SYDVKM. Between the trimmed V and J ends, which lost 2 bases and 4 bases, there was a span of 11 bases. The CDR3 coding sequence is TGTGCCAGCAGTTTAGGCGGGCACCTCACCGGGGAGCTGTTTTTT. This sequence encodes CASSLGGHLTGELFF.

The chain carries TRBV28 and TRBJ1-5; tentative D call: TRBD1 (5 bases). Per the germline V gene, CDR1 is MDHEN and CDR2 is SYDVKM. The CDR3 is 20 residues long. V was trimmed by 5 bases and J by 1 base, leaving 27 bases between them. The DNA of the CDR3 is TGTGCCAGCAGTGGCACCGGGATTCTGGGGGGGAGAGGCAGCAATCAGCCCCAGCATTTT. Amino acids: CASSGTGILGGRGSNQPQHF.

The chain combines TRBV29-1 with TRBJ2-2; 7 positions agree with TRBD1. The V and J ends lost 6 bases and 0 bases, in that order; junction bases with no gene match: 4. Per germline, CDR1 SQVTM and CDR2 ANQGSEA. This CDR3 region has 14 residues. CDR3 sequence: CSVMTGTNTGELFF. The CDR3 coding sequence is TGCAGCGTCATGACAGGGACGAACACCGGGGAGCTGTTTTTT.

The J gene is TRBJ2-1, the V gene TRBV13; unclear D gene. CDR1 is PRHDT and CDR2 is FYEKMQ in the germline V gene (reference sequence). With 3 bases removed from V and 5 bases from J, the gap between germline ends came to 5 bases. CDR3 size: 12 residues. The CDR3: CASSFSDNEQFF. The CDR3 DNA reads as TGTGCCAGCAGCTTCAGCGACAATGAGCAGTTCTTC. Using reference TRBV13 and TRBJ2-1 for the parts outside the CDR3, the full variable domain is AAGVIQSPRHLIKEKRETATLKCYPIPRHDTVYWYQQGPGQDPQFLISFYEKMQSDKGSIPDRFSAQQFSDYHSELNMSSLELGDSALYFCASSFSDNEQFFGPGTRLTVL.

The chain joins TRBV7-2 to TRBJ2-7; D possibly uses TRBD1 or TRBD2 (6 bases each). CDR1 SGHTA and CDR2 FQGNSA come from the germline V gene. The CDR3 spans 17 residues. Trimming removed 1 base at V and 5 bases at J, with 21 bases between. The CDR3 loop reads CASSLGVRGRARDEQYF. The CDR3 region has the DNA TGTGCCAGCAGCTTAGGCGTCCGGGGGCGGGCTCGGGACGAGCAGTACTTC.

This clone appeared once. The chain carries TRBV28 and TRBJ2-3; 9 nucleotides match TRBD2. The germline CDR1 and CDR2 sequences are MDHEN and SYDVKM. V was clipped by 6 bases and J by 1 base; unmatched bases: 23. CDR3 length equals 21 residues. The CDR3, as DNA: TGTGCCAGCAGATCTCGACAAGCCTCGAGGAGGCGGGAGGGTCGCACAGATACGCAGTATTTT. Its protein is CASRSRQASRRREGRTDTQYF. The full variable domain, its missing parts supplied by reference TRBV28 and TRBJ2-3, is DVKVTQSSRYLVKRTGEKVFLECVQDMDHENMFWYRQDPGLGLRLIYFSYDVKMKEKGDIPEGYSVSREKKERFSLILESASTNQTSMYLCASRSRQASRRREGRTDTQYFGPGTRLTVL.

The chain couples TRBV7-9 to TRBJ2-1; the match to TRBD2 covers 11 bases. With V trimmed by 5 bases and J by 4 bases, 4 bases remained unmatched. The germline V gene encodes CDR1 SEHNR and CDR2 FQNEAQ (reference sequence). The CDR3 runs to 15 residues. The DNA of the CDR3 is TGTGCCAGCAGCCGTAGCGGGAGGGAATACAATGAGCAGTTCTTC. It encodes CASSRSGREYNEQFF.

The CDR3 region is CASSPSSGSATEQFF. CDR3 nucleotide sequence: TGTGCCAGCAGCCCCTCAAGCGGGAGTGCGACTGAGCAGTTCTTC. The chain links TRBV7-9 to TRBJ2-1, with TRBD2 matching 8 bases. With V trimmed by 5 bases and J by 9 bases, 12 bases remained unmatched. The germline V gene encodes CDR1 SEHNR and CDR2 FQNEAQ (reference sequence). CDR3 length: 15 amino acids.

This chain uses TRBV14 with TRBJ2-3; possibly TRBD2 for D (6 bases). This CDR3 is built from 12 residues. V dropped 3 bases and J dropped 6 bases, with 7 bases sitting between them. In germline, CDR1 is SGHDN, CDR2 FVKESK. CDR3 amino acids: CASSQAGDTQYF. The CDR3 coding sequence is TGTGCCAGCAGCCAGGCGGGGGATACGCAGTATTTT.

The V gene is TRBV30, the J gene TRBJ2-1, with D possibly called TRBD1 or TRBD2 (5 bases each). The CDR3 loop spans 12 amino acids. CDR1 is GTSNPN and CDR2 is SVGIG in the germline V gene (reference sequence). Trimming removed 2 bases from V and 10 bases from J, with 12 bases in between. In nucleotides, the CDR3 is TGTGCCTGGAGTACACACCGGGACGAGCAGTTCTTC. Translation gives CAWSTHRDEQFF.

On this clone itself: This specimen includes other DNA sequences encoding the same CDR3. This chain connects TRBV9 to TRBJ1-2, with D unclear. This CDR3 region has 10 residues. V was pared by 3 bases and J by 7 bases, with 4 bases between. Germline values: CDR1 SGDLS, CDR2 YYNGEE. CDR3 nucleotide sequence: TGTGCCAGCAGCGGAGTTGGCTACACCTTC. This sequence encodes CASSGVGYTF.

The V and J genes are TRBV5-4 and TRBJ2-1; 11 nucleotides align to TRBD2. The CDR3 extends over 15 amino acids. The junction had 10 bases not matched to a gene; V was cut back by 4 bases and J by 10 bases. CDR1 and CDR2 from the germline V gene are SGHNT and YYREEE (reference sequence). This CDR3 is CASSEKLAGVREQFF. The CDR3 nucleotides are TGTGCCAGCAGCGAAAAACTAGCGGGAGTGCGGGAGCAGTTCTTC.

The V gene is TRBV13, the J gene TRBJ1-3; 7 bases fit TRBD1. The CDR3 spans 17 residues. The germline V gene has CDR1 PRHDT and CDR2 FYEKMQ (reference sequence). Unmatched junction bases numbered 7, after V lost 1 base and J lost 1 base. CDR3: CASSLARGAGSGNTIYF. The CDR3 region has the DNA TGTGCCAGCAGCTTAGCCAGGGGGGCTGGATCTGGAAACACCATATATTTT.

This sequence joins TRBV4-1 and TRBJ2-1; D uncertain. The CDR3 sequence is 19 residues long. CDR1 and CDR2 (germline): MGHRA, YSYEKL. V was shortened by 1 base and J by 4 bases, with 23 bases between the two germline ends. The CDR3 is CASSQGARGKAEAYNEQFF. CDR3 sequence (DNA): TGCGCCAGCAGCCAAGGGGCGCGCGGTAAGGCCGAGGCATACAATGAGCAGTTCTTC.

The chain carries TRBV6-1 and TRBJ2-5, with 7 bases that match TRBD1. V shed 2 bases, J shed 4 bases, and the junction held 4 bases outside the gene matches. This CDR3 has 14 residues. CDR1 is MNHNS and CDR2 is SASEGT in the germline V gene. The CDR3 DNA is TGTGCCAGCAGTGAACATAGGGGGCGAGAGACCCAGTACTTC. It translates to CASSEHRGRETQYF.

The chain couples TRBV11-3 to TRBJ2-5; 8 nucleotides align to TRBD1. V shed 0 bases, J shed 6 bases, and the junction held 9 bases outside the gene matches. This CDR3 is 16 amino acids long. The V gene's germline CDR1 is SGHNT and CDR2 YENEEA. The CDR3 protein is CASSLDGTGGLKTQYF. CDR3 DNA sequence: TGTGCCAGCAGCTTAGATGGTACAGGGGGGCTGAAGACCCAGTACTTC.

The CDR3 reads CASYGVTEAFF. The CDR3 DNA follows: TGTGCCAGCTATGGGGTCACTGAAGCTTTCTTT. The V gene is TRBV2, the J gene TRBJ1-1; D call uncertain. V lost 8 bases and J lost 4, with 8 bases in between. Germline values: CDR1 SNHLY, CDR2 FYNNEI. The CDR3 consists of 11 residues.

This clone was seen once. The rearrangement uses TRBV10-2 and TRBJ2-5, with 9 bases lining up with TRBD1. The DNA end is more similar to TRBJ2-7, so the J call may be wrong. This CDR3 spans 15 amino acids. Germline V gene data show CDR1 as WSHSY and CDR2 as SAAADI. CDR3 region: CASSSRDRVSYEQYF. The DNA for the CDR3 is TGCGCCAGCAGCTCTCGGGACAGGGTTAGCTACGAGCAGTACTTC.

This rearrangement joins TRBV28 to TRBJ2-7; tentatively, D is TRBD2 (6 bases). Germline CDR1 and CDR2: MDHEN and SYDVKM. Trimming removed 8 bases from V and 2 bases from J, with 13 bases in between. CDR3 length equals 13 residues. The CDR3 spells CASHPAGPYEQYF. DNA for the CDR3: TGTGCCAGCCACCCAGCGGGCCCCTACGAGCAGTACTTC.